The rows below give T cell receptor beta chains drawn from one sample of a study of blood T cell repertoires in COVID-19. Sequenced by immunoSEQ multiplex PCR; TCRdb stores in-frame clones only, minus some. The sample includes 150,000 to 200,000 clones, 80% to 90% of them seen just once. The sequenced sample consisted of peripheral blood. The receptors were sampled from a middle-aged man with active or convalescent COVID-19. CDR3s include the opening cysteine and the closing phenylalanine or tryptophan. The order of the fields is CDR3 DNA, CDR3 protein, J gene, D gene, V gene, clone size. D genes are given only for firm matches. The size entry is marked missing in some rows and otherwise reads once, few, many or a size class.

TGTGCCAGCAGTGTGGGACTATTGTACCAAGAGACCCAGTACTTC,CASSVGLLYQETQYF,TRBJ2-5,TRBD2,TRBV2,-
TGTGCCAGTAGTCCCCAATTAGATAGGGGCCGGGATCAGCCCCAGCATTTT,CASSPQLDRGRDQPQHF,TRBJ1-5,-,TRBV19,-
TGTGCCAGCGCGTCGGACTCCGGGAGTGAAAAACTGTTTTTT,CASASDSGSEKLFF,TRBJ1-4,-,TRBV27,-
TGTGCCAGCAGCTCCAGGACTAGCACAGATACGCAGTATTTT,CASSSRTSTDTQYF,TRBJ2-3,-,TRBV5-5,-
TGTGCCACCAGTGACATTTCTGGACAGCAAGAGACCCAGTACTTC,CATSDISGQQETQYF,TRBJ2-5,-,TRBV24-1,-
TGCGCCAGCAGTAAGCTTGGAGTCTTCGTAGCGGGTAACGACCAAGAGACCCAGTACTTC,CASSKLGVFVAGNDQETQYF,TRBJ2-5,TRBD2,TRBV5-1,-
TGTGCCAGCCGCCGGGAGCAGTGGGAGACCCAGTACTTC,CASRREQWETQYF,TRBJ2-5,-,TRBV19,-
TGTGCCAGTATCAACAGGGGCCTCAGCTCTGGAAACACCATATATTTT,CASINRGLSSGNTIYF,TRBJ1-3,TRBD1,TRBV19,-
TGTGCCAGCAAGTTAGGGAGACAGTGGGGGCGAGCTTTCTTT,CASKLGRQWGRAFF,TRBJ1-1,-,TRBV6-5,-
TGTGCCATCTCCAGAGGACAGGAGAACATGAACACTGAAGCTTTCTTT,CAISRGQENMNTEAFF,TRBJ1-1,TRBD1,TRBV10-3,-
TGTGCCAGCAGTCCCTCTACTGCTACTAGCACAGATACGCAGTATTTT,CASSPSTATSTDTQYF,TRBJ2-3,-,TRBV28,-
TGTGCCCGAACTGGACAGGCGGTAGGGACCCAGTACTTC,CARTGQAVGTQYF,TRBJ2-5,TRBD1,TRBV30,-
TGCGCCAGCAGTCAGAAATCTGAGAGCGGTTATGGAAACACCATATATTTT,CASSQKSESGYGNTIYF,TRBJ1-3,-,TRBV23-1,-
TGTGCCAGCAGCCTTAGGACAGGCGGAAACGAAAAACTGTTTTTT,CASSLRTGGNEKLFF,TRBJ1-4,TRBD1,TRBV5-5,once
TGCGCCAGCAGCGAAGGCGACGGGACAGGGTCAGCTAGGCAGTTCTTC,CASSEGDGTGSARQFF,TRBJ2-1,TRBD1,TRBV5-1,-
TGTGCCAGCAGCGGTGGACTAGCGGGCGTTTTACAAGAGACCCAGTACTTC,CASSGGLAGVLQETQYF,TRBJ2-5,TRBD2,TRBV9,-
TGTGCCAGCAGTTCAGGGACTAGCGGGGTAGAGACCCAGTACTTC,CASSSGTSGVETQYF,TRBJ2-5,TRBD2,TRBV28,-
TGTGCCAGCAGCTCCGGGATGGGCGTCGGGGAGCTGTTTTTT,CASSSGMGVGELFF,TRBJ2-2,-,TRBV7-2,-
TGCGCCAGCAGAGAGACAGGGGATAGCAATCAGCCCCAGCATTTT,CASRETGDSNQPQHF,TRBJ1-5,TRBD1,TRBV10-2,-
TGTGCCAGCACCTCAGAGGTCACGGTCTATGGCTACACCTTC,CASTSEVTVYGYTF,TRBJ1-2,-,TRBV11-2,-
TGTGCCAGCAGCCAAGTCCCCCTTCTAGCGGGAGAAGGTGGCGAGCAGTACTTC,CASSQVPLLAGEGGEQYF,TRBJ2-7,TRBD2,TRBV4-2,-
TGTGCCAGCAGCTCACCTTCGGGACAGGGAGGTATAGGCTATGGCTACACCTTC,CASSSPSGQGGIGYGYTF,TRBJ1-2,TRBD1,TRBV7-2,-
TGTGCCAGCACCTCGGACGGAGGCTACTACGAGCAGTACTTC,CASTSDGGYYEQYF,TRBJ2-7,-,TRBV6-5,-
TGTGCCTGGAGTACCACAGGGGTTACGAATGAAAAACTGTTTTTT,CAWSTTGVTNEKLFF,TRBJ1-4,TRBD1,TRBV30,-
TGTGCCAGCAGCGTAGATTCGGCGGCAGATACGCAGTATTTT,CASSVDSAADTQYF,TRBJ2-3,-,TRBV9,-
TGCGCCAGCAGCCCACGACTAGCGGGGCTCCAAGAGACCCAGTACTTC,CASSPRLAGLQETQYF,TRBJ2-5,TRBD2,TRBV5-1,-
TGTGCCAGCAGCTTGGAGCCCAACACTGAAGCTTTCTTT,CASSLEPNTEAFF,TRBJ1-1,-,TRBV5-6,once
TGTGCCTGGAGTGTCGGAGGTGAAGCTTTCTTT,CAWSVGGEAFF,TRBJ1-1,-,TRBV30,-
TGTGCCAGCACAAGCAAAAGACAGGGCAAATCTGGAAACACCATATATTTT,CASTSKRQGKSGNTIYF,TRBJ1-3,TRBD1,TRBV27,few
TGTGCCACCAAAAACAGGGGGAAAAACATTCAGTACTTC,CATKNRGKNIQYF,TRBJ2-4,TRBD1,TRBV6-5,-
TGTGCCAGCAGCTTAGGGTCTAGCGGGAGCCGGTACGAGCAGTACTTC,CASSLGSSGSRYEQYF,TRBJ2-7,TRBD2,TRBV7-2,-
TGTGCCAGTAGTATCAGCGGTGGCGGGGGGCGGACCGGGGAGCTGTTTTTT,CASSISGGGGRTGELFF,TRBJ2-2,TRBD2,TRBV19,once
TGTGCCAGCAGATTCCCTAGCACAGATACGCAGTATTTT,CASRFPSTDTQYF,TRBJ2-3,-,TRBV6-5,-
TGTGCCAGCAGTGGACAGGGTAACTATGGCTACACCTTC,CASSGQGNYGYTF,TRBJ1-2,TRBD1,TRBV12-3/TRBV12-4,-
TGTGCCACCAGCAGAGATGAAGTTGGACAGGGGGTCCCGAACACTGAAGCTTTCTTT,CATSRDEVGQGVPNTEAFF,TRBJ1-1,TRBD1,TRBV15,-
TGTGCCAGCAGCACCGGGACAGGCACTGAAGCTTTCTTT,CASSTGTGTEAFF,TRBJ1-1,TRBD1,TRBV9,-
TGTGCCAGCAGCAGTAGCGGGGGGGCCGTCATTGGCGAGCAGTTCTTC,CASSSSGGAVIGEQFF,TRBJ2-1,TRBD2,TRBV9,-
TGTGCCAGCAGACCCCGGGAGAGGTACGAGCAGTACTTC,CASRPRERYEQYF,TRBJ2-7,-,TRBV27,-
TGCGCCAGCAGCCCCCGGGGAGGCTCTGGGGGGAACACTGAAGCTTTCTTT,CASSPRGGSGGNTEAFF,TRBJ1-1,-,TRBV4-1,-
TGTGCCAGCAGCGAAGACAGGGCGGAGACCCAGTACTTC,CASSEDRAETQYF,TRBJ2-5,TRBD1,TRBV5-6,-
TGTGCCAGCAGCTTCCAAGGGGGTGGCGATACGCAGTATTTT,CASSFQGGGDTQYF,TRBJ2-3,-,TRBV11-2,-
TGTGCCAGCTCACCGCAGGACGGGAGTCAGCCCCAGCATTTT,CASSPQDGSQPQHF,TRBJ1-5,-,TRBV18,-
TGTGCCAGCAGCCCGGGACAGGTTGAGTATTTT,CASSPGQVEYF,TRBJ2-3,TRBD1,TRBV14,-
TGTGCCTCCTCGGCACAGGGGAGTCAGCCCCAGCATTTT,CASSAQGSQPQHF,TRBJ1-5,TRBD1,TRBV24-1,-
TGTGCCAGCAGTATCAGGGTGCGGGAGACCCAGTACTTC,CASSIRVRETQYF,TRBJ2-5,-,TRBV12-3/TRBV12-4,-
TGTGCCACCAGCACCGCGACTGGTTCGTATGGCTACACCTTC,CATSTATGSYGYTF,TRBJ1-2,-,TRBV15,-
TGCGCCAGCAGTGAACCCAGTCTGAACACTGAAGCTTTCTTT,CASSEPSLNTEAFF,TRBJ1-1,-,TRBV10-2,few
TGTGCCAGTAGTCAGCCTGTACAGGGGGATCAGCCCCAGCATTTT,CASSQPVQGDQPQHF,TRBJ1-5,TRBD1,TRBV19,once
TGTGCCAGCAGCTTAGAGGGAGGACTAGCGGGGAATGAGCAGTTCTTC,CASSLEGGLAGNEQFF,TRBJ2-1,TRBD2,TRBV11-3,-
TGTGCCTGGAGCGCACAGGGAGTCTATGGCTACACCTTC,CAWSAQGVYGYTF,TRBJ1-2,-,TRBV30,-
TGTGCCACCAGTGACGGGGGACTAGCGGGAGAAGAGACCCAGTACTTC,CATSDGGLAGEETQYF,TRBJ2-5,TRBD2,TRBV24-1,-
TGCGCCAGCACGACCCAGGGGAAGAACACTGAAGCTTTCTTT,CASTTQGKNTEAFF,TRBJ1-1,-,TRBV5-1,-
TGTGCCAGCAGCTTGGGTGGAGGAGGGAGAGTAGCCGGGGAGCTGTTTTTT,CASSLGGGGRVAGELFF,TRBJ2-2,-,TRBV5-4,-
TGTGCCAGCAGTTCGACAGGATCGAACACCGGGGAGCTGTTTTTT,CASSSTGSNTGELFF,TRBJ2-2,-,TRBV28,-
TGTGCCAGCAGCCAAGCCGAACTGACAGGGGAGAACGAGCAGTACTTC,CASSQAELTGENEQYF,TRBJ2-7,TRBD1,TRBV3-1/TRBV3-2,-
TGTGCCAGCTCTATCATCCCGACAGGGAAGAACACTGAAGCTTTCTTT,CASSIIPTGKNTEAFF,TRBJ1-1,TRBD1,TRBV18,once